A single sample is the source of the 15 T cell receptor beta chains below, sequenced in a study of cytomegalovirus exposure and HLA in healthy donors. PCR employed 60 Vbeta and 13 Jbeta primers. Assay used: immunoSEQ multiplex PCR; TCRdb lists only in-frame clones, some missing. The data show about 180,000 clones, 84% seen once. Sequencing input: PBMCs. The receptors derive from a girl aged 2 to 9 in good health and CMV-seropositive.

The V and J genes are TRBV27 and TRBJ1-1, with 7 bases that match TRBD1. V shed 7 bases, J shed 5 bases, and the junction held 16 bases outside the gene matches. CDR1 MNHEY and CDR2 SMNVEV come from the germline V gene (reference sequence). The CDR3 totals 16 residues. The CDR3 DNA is TGTGCCAGCACGCAGGTGATCGGGGACAGCTGGACTGAAGCTTTCTTT. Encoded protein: CASTQVIGDSWTEAFF.

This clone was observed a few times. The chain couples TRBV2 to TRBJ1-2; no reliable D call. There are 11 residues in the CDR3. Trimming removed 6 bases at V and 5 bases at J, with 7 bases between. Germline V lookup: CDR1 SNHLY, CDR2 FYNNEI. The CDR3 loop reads CASRITYGYTF. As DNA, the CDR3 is TGTGCCAGCAGAATAACTTATGGCTACACCTTC.

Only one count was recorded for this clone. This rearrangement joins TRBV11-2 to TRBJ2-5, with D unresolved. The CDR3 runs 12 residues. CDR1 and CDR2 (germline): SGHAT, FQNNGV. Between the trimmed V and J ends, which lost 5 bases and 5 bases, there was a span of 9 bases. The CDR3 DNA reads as TGTGCCAGCAGCCGGGTGGAGGAGACCCAGTACTTC. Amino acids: CASSRVEETQYF.

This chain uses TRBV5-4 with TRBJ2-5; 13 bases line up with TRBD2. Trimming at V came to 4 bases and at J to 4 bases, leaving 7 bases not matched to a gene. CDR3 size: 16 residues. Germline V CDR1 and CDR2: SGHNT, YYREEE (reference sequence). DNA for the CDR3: TGTGCCAGCAGCGGAGGGACTAGCGGGAAAGGAGAGACCCAGTACTTC. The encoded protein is CASSGGTSGKGETQYF.

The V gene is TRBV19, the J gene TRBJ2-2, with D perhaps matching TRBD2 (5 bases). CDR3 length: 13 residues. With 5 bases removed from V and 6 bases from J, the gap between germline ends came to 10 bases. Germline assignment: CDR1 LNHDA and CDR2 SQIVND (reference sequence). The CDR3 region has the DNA TGTGCCAGTAGTGCTACTAGGTCCGGGGAGCTGTTTTTT. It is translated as CASSATRSGELFF.

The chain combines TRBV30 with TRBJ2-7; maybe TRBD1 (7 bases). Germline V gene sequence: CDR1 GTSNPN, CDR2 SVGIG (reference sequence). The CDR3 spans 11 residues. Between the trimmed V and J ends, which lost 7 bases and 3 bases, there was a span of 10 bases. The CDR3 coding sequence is TGTGCCTTGCGGGACAGCTACGAGCAGTACTTC. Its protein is CALRDSYEQYF. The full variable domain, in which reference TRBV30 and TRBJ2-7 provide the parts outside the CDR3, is SQTIHQWPATLVQPVGSPLSLECTVEGTSNPNLYWYRQAAGRGLQLLFYSVGIGQISSEVPQNLSASRPQDRQFILSSKKLLLSDSGFYLCALRDSYEQYFGPGTRLTVT.

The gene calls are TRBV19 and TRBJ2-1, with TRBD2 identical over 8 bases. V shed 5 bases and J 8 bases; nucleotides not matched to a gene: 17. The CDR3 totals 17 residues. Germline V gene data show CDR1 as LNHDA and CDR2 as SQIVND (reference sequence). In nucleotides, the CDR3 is TGTGCCAGTAGTTCCCCGGGAGGGGGTTATGCGGGCGATGAGCAGTTCTTC. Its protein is CASSSPGGGYAGDEQFF.

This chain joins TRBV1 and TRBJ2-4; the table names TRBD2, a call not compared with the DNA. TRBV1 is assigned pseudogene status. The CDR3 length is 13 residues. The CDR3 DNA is TGCACCAGCAGCCTATTGGCCAAAAACATTCAGTACTTC. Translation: CTSSLLAKNIQYF.

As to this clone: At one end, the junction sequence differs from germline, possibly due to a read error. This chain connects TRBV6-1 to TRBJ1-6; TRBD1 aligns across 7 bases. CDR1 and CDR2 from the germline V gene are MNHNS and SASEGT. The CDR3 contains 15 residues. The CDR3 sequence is CASNEPTGSGSPLHF. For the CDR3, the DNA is TGTGCCAGCAATGAACCGACAGGGTCAGGATCACCCCTCCACTTT.

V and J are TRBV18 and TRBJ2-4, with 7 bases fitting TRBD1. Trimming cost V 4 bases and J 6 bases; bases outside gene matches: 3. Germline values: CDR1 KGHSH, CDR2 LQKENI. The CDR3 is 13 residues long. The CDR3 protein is CASSRDRANIQYF. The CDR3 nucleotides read TGTGCCAGCTCACGGGACAGAGCAAACATTCAGTACTTC.

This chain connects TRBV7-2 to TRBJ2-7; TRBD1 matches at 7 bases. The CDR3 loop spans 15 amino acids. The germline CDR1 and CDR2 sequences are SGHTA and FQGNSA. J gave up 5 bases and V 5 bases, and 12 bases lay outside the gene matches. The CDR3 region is CASSTSTGVVHEQYF. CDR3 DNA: TGTGCCAGCAGCACTTCAACAGGGGTTGTGCACGAGCAGTACTTC.

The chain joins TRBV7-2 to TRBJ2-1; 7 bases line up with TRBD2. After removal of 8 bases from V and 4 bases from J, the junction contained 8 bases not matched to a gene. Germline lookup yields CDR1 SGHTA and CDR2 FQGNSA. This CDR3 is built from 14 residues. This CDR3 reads CASGRSGAYNEQFF. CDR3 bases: TGTGCCAGCGGACGGAGCGGGGCATACAATGAGCAGTTCTTC.

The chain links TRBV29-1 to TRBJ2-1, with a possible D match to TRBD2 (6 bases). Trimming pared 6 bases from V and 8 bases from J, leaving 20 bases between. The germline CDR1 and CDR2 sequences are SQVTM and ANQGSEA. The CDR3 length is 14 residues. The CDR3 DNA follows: TGCAGCGTAAGACGGGAGTCTTGGGGGGATGAGCAGTTCTTC. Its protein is CSVRRESWGDEQFF.

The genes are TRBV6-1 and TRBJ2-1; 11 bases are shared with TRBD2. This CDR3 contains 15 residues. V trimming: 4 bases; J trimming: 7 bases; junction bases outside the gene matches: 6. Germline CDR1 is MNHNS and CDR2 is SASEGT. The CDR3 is CASSGGLAENNEQFF. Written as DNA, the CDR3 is TGTGCCAGCAGTGGGGGACTAGCGGAAAATAATGAGCAGTTCTTC.

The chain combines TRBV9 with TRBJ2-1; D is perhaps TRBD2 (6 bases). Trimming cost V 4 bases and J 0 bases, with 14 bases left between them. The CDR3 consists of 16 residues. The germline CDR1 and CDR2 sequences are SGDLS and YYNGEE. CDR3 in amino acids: CASSPRLGRSYNEQFF. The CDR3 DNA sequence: TGTGCCAGCAGCCCGCGACTAGGCCGCTCCTACAATGAGCAGTTCTTC. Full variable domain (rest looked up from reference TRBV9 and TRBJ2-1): DSGVTQTPKHLITATGQRVTLRCSPRSGDLSVYWYQQSLDQGLQFLIQYYNGEERAKGNILERFSAQQFPDLHSELNLSSLELGDSALYFCASSPRLGRSYNEQFFGPGTRLTVL.